One sample yielded the 19 T cell receptor beta chains listed below, sequenced in a study of beta chain features in type 1 diabetes. Study conclusions and caveats: Type 1 diabetes patients had moderately but significantly shorter TCRB CDR3s in all four CD4+ subsets.

Expressed TCRB transcripts were sequenced after all isolated RNA was converted to cDNA. Only in-frame clones appear in the TCRdb table, and some are missing; sequencing was by immunoSEQ multiplex PCR. The data show some 290,000 clones, about 24% seen once. These receptors have no identified antigens. Sequencing was carried out using naive CD4+ T cells from blood. The receptor set was obtained from a woman in her 30s with type 1 diabetes.

This clone occurred a few times. V gene TRBV7-6 combines with J gene TRBJ2-2, with 7 nucleotides matching TRBD1. The germline gives CDR1 SGHVS, CDR2 FNYEAQ. The CDR3 spans 16 residues. Losses at the gene ends were 0 bases for V and 3 bases for J; bases not matched to a gene: 4. CDR3 nucleotide sequence: TGTGCCAGCAGCTTAGCTCCGGGACAGTACACCGGGGAGCTGTTTTTT. Translation gives CASSLAPGQYTGELFF.

This clone was picked up a small number of times. The chain uses TRBV29-1 and TRBJ2-7, with 11 bases lining up with TRBD1. The CDR3 consists of 11 residues. The V segment lost 7 bases and the J segment 6 bases; nucleotides outside the gene matches: 2. CDR1 and CDR2 (germline): SQVTM, ANQGSEA. This CDR3 reads CSADRGREQYF. CDR3 sequence (DNA): TGCAGCGCGGACAGGGGGCGCGAGCAGTACTTC.

The chain uses TRBV5-1 and TRBJ2-5, with 8 bases fitting TRBD1. Germline-derived CDR1 and CDR2 are SGHRS and YFSETQ. This CDR3 contains 13 residues. V shed 4 bases and J 5 bases; nucleotides not matched to a gene: 4. The CDR3 DNA reads TGCGCCAGCAGCCCTCGACAGGGGGAGACCCAGTACTTC. This sequence encodes CASSPRQGETQYF.

CDR3 region: CASSIDGTGLAVYEQYF. Written as DNA, the CDR3 is TGTGCCAGTAGTATAGATGGTACGGGACTAGCGGTCTACGAGCAGTACTTC. The V call is TRBV19, the J call TRBJ2-7, with 11 bases aligning to TRBD2. Unmatched junction bases numbered 7, after V lost 0 bases and J lost 3 bases. From germline, CDR1 is LNHDA and CDR2 SQIVND (reference sequence). The CDR3 totals 17 residues.

This clone showed up just a few times. The V call is TRBV7-9, the J call TRBJ2-6; D not certain. The CDR3 spans 15 residues. V lost 2 bases and J 0 bases, leaving 5 bases between the germline ends. CDR1 and CDR2 from the germline V gene are SEHNR and FQNEAQ (reference sequence). The CDR3 DNA follows: TGTGCCAGCAGCTTAAGCCGCTCTGGGGCCAACGTCCTGACTTTC. Amino acids: CASSLSRSGANVLTF.

This clone has just a few counts. J is TRBJ1-1 and V is TRBV5-6; D not certain. With 0 bases removed from V and 4 bases from J, the gap between germline ends came to 10 bases. The CDR3 is 14 residues long. The germline CDR1 and CDR2 sequences are SGHDT and YYEEEE. The CDR3 coding sequence is TGTGCCAGCAGCTTGGAAGGGAGGAGCACTGAAGCTTTCTTT. Encoded protein: CASSLEGRSTEAFF. Full variable domain (rest looked up from reference TRBV5-6 and TRBJ1-1): DAGVTQSPTHLIKTRGQQVTLRCSPKSGHDTVSWYQQALGQGPQFIFQYYEEEERQRGNFPDRFSGHQFPNYSSELNVNALLLGDSALYLCASSLEGRSTEAFFGQGTRLTVV.

This clone was detected a few times. The chain combines TRBV5-1 with TRBJ2-3; D possibly corresponds to TRBD2 (6 bases). The CDR3 is 16 residues long. Germline CDR1 is SGHRS and CDR2 is YFSETQ. V was shortened by 0 bases and J by 3 bases, with 14 bases between the two germline ends. CDR3 coding DNA: TGCGCCAGCAGCTTGGTTGGAGGGACTGTGACAGATACGCAGTATTTT. This sequence encodes CASSLVGGTVTDTQYF. Complete variable domain (other parts from reference TRBV5-1 and TRBJ2-3): KAGVTQTPRYLIKTRGQQVTLSCSPISGHRSVSWYQQTPGQGLQFLFEYFSETQRNKGNFPGRFSGRQFSNSRSEMNVSTLELGDSALYLCASSLVGGTVTDTQYFGPGTRLTVL.

This clone was counted a few times. The identical CDR3 is also encoded by other nucleotide sequences in the sample. The chain employs TRBV2 and TRBJ1-1; tentatively, D is TRBD1 (5 bases). In germline, CDR1 is SNHLY, CDR2 FYNNEI. The CDR3 is 13 residues long. The germline V and J ends were trimmed by 4 bases and 4 bases, with 10 bases remaining between them. This CDR3 reads CASSAQGGTEAFF. The CDR3 DNA follows: TGTGCCAGCAGTGCTCAGGGAGGCACTGAAGCTTTCTTT.

The chain couples TRBV10-3 to TRBJ1-5; D might be TRBD1 (6 bases). The germline V gene has CDR1 ENHRY and CDR2 SYGVKD. V was clipped by 0 bases and J by 5 bases, with 11 bases between them. The CDR3 covers 15 residues. The CDR3 DNA reads as TGTGCCATCAGTGAGTCCGGACAGCAACATCAGCCCCAGCATTTT. Its translation is CAISESGQQHQPQHF.

The V and J genes are TRBV7-2 and TRBJ2-3; 8 nucleotides line up with TRBD1. Germline trimming cut 4 bases from V and 1 base from J; bases unmatched to any gene: 4. CDR1 is SGHTA and CDR2 is FQGNSA in the germline V gene. The CDR3 totals 15 residues. CDR3 coding DNA: TGTGCCAGCAGCTCACAGGGGGGCGGCACAGATACGCAGTATTTT. Residues: CASSSQGGGTDTQYF.

This clone has a single count. The J gene is TRBJ2-2, the V gene TRBV12-5; TRBD2 might be the D (5 bases). Germline CDR1 and CDR2: LGHNT and FRNRAP. The CDR3 contains 14 residues. The V end lost 5 bases, the J end lost 7 bases, and 14 bases lay between the germline ends. CDR3 sequence: CASGTGLPNGELFF. As DNA, the CDR3 is TGTGCTAGTGGTACCGGACTGCCTAACGGGGAGCTGTTTTTT.

The chain has TRBV30 and TRBJ1-2; D perhaps matches TRBD1 (6 bases). Germline V lookup: CDR1 GTSNPN, CDR2 SVGIG (reference sequence). V was cut by 0 bases and J by 8 bases, with 13 bases left in between. The length of the CDR3 is 13 residues. CDR3 in amino acids: CAWSVLETGGYTF. CDR3 bases: TGTGCCTGGAGTGTACTAGAGACAGGCGGCTACACCTTC.

The V gene is TRBV18, the J gene TRBJ1-3; 7 bases agree with TRBD1. Germline CDR1 is KGHSH and CDR2 is LQKENI. The CDR3 is 17 residues long. Trimming at V came to 6 bases and at J to 0 bases, leaving 11 bases not matched to a gene. The CDR3 is CASSPDRSGRSGNTIYF. For the CDR3, the DNA is TGTGCCAGCTCTCCGGACAGGTCGGGTCGCTCTGGAAACACCATATATTTT.

The chain couples TRBV28 to TRBJ2-5; 7 bases agree with TRBD2. With V trimmed by 7 bases and J by 5 bases, 10 bases remained unmatched. Per the germline V gene, CDR1 is MDHEN and CDR2 is SYDVKM. The CDR3 covers 14 residues. The CDR3 DNA reads as TGTGCCAGCACTGCCGGCGGGGGTGTGGAGACCCAGTACTTC. This gives the protein CASTAGGGVETQYF.

There are a few counts of this clone. This sequence joins TRBV29-1 and TRBJ2-1, with 10 bases fitting TRBD2. From germline, CDR1 is SQVTM and CDR2 ANQGSEA. Trimming cost V 2 bases and J 2 bases; bases outside gene matches: 6. The CDR3 has 16 residues. CDR3 protein: CSVEIGLAVPYNEQFF. The CDR3, as DNA: TGCAGCGTTGAAATCGGACTAGCGGTACCCTACAATGAGCAGTTCTTC.

This chain connects TRBV7-3 to TRBJ2-5; TRBD2 matches 7 bases. V gave up 4 bases and J gave up 5 bases; unmatched junction bases: 7. The CDR3 is 14 amino acids. Germline V gene lookup returns CDR1 SGHTA and CDR2 FQGTGA. The CDR3 loop is CASSSTSAGETQYF. Written as DNA, the CDR3 is TGTGCCAGCAGCTCCACTAGCGCGGGGGAGACCCAGTACTTC.

This clone occurred a few times. The chain links TRBV7-9 to TRBJ2-5; D perhaps matches TRBD2 (5 bases). V gave up 5 bases and J gave up 0 bases, with 16 bases separating them. The CDR3 contains 16 residues. Germline V gives CDR1 SEHNR, CDR2 FQNEAQ (reference sequence). The CDR3 nucleotides are TGTGCCAGCAGCCTCAGTGTGGCAGCGGACCAAGAGACCCAGTACTTC. It is translated as CASSLSVAADQETQYF.

The chain employs TRBV2 and TRBJ2-4, with D maybe TRBD2 (6 bases). The V gene lost 6 bases and the J gene lost 0 bases, with 9 bases spanning the gap. Germline assignment: CDR1 SNHLY and CDR2 FYNNEI. The CDR3 length is 14 residues. CDR3 region: CASRREVAKNIQYF. The CDR3 DNA reads as TGTGCCAGCAGGAGGGAGGTAGCCAAAAACATTCAGTACTTC.

In its sample, this clone was seen once. The chain uses TRBV28 and TRBJ2-7; 13 positions match TRBD2. The CDR3 extends over 15 amino acids. With V trimmed by 4 bases and J by 4 bases, 4 bases remained unmatched. Germline V gives CDR1 MDHEN, CDR2 SYDVKM. The CDR3 protein is CASSSGLAGAYEQYF. Written as DNA, the CDR3 is TGTGCCAGCAGTTCAGGACTAGCGGGAGCTTACGAGCAGTACTTC.